This T cell receptor beta chain was obtained from a study of OX40 agonist ivuxolimab in advanced cancers. Study overall: Cancers in dose escalation were hepatocellular, melanoma, renal cell and head and neck.

As for this clone: The antigen is not known.

The germline V gene encodes CDR1 MDHEN and CDR2 SYDVKM. The CDR3 runs 12 residues. The ends were cut back, 2 bases at V and 10 bases at J, with 9 bases in the middle. Study conclusions and caveats: More expanded clones were found, on average, in CD8+ than in CD4+ T cells. Partial responders receiving 0.1-3.0 mg/kg showed among the lowest clonal expansion.

Data came from immunoSEQ multiplex PCR; TCRdb stores just in-frame clones and leaves some out. The sample lists 75,000 to 90,000 clones; under 95% were seen once. Source: CD4+ or CD8+ T cells sorted from blood, taken in a trial of the OX40 agonist ivuxolimab. The sequence came from an adult with an advanced solid tumor such as melanoma, head and neck, liver or kidney cancer. The chain couples TRBV28 to TRBJ2-1; D is ambiguous. CDR3: CASSLGGWEQFF. The DNA for the CDR3 is TGTGCCAGCAGTTTAGGTGGTTGGGAGCAGTTCTTC.